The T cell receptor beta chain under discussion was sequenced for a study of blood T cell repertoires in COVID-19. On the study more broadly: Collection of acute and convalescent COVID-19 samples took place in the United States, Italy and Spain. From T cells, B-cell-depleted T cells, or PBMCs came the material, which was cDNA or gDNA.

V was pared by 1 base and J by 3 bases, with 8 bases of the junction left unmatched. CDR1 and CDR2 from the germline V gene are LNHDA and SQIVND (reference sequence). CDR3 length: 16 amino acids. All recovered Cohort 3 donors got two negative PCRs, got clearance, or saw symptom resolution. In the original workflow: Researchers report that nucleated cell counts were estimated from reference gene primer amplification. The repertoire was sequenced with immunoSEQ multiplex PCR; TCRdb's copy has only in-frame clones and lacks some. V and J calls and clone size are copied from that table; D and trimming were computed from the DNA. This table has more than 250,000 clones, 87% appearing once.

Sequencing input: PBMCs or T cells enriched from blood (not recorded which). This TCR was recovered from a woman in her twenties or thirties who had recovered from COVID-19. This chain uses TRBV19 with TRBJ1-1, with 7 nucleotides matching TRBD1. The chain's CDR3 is CASSIAGPGGDTEAFF. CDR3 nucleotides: TGTGCCAGTAGTATAGCGGGTCCAGGGGGAGACACTGAAGCTTTCTTT.